This section outlines one T cell receptor beta chain sequence together with its context. Its antigen is not identified. As the CDR3 is not closed by the conserved phenylalanine or tryptophan, this likely results from a read error. This entry belongs to a study of T-cell reconstitution after alpha-beta-depleted transplantation in children. The CDR3 is made up of 16 amino acids. Germline V gives CDR1 DFQATT, CDR2 SNEGSKA (reference sequence). With V trimmed by 0 bases and J by 5 bases, 8 bases remained unmatched. Study observations and caveats: T-cell counts and diversity at one year following transplant were attributed mainly to newly produced T cells.

Preparing the TCRbeta library involved the use of unique molecular identifiers. TCRdb analysed the PCR reads with MiXCR anew, one entry per CDR3 protein. This sample has about 350,000 distinct CDR3 sequences, with about 16% found just once. This clonotype was obtained from a male patient under 10 years old who had a stem cell transplant for acute lymphoblastic leukemia, so the T cells may come from the graft donor. The sequencing used PBMCs, mostly from graft donor cells, collected 360 days after TCRalphabeta/CD19-depleted stem cell transplant. The chain carries TRBV20-1 and TRBJ2-1, with 9 bases identical to TRBD2. The CDR3 region has the DNA TGCAGTGCTAGAGATCGGCCTAGCGGGACGAACAATGAGCAGTTCTCC. It specifies CSARDRPSGTNNEQFS.